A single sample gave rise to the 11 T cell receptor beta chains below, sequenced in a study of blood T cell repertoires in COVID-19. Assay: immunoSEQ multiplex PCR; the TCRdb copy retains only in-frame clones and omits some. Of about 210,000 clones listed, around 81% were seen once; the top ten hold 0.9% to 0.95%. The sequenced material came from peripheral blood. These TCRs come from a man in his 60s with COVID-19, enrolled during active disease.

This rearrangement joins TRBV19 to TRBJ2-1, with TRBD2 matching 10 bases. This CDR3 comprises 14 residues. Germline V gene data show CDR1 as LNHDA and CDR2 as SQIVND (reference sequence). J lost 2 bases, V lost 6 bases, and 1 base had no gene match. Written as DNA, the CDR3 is TGTGCCAGTAGGACTAGCGGGCCCTACAATGAGCAGTTCTTC. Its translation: CASRTSGPYNEQFF.

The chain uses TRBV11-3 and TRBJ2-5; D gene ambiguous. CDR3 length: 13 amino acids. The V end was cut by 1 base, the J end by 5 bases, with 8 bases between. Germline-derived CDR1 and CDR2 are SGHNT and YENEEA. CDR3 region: CASSLGNGETQYF. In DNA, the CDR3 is TGTGCCAGCAGCTTAGGAAACGGGGAGACCCAGTACTTC.

The CDR3 DNA follows: TGTGCCAGCAGGACCGGGACAGGGAGTATGGTCCCCTATAATTCACCCCTCCACTTT. It is translated as CASRTGTGSMVPYNSPLHF. The rearrangement links TRBV27 to TRBJ1-6; 9 positions agree with TRBD1. Germline V gene sequence: CDR1 MNHEY, CDR2 SMNVEV (reference sequence). The length of the CDR3 is 19 residues. Unmatched junction bases numbered 14, after V lost 6 bases and J lost 2 bases.

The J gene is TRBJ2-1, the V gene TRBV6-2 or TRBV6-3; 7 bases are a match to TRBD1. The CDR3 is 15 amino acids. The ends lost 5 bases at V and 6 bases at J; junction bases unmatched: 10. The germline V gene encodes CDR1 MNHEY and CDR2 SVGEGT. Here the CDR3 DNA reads TGTGCCAGCAGTACACAGGGGAATTACGGCAATGAGCAGTTCTTC. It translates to CASSTQGNYGNEQFF.

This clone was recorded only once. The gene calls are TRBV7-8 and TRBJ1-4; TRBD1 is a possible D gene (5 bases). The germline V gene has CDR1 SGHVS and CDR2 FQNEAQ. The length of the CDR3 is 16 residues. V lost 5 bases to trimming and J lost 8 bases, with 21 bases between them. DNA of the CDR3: TGTGCCAGCAGCCCCATATCGCGGGGGACGGGGGAAAAACTGTTTTTT. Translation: CASSPISRGTGEKLFF. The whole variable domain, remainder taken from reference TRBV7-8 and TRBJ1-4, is GAGVSQSPRYKVAKRGQDVALRCDPISGHVSLFWYQQALGQGPEFLTYFQNEAQLDKSGLPSDRFFAERPEGSVSTLKIQRTQQEDSAVYLCASSPISRGTGEKLFFGSGTQLSVL.

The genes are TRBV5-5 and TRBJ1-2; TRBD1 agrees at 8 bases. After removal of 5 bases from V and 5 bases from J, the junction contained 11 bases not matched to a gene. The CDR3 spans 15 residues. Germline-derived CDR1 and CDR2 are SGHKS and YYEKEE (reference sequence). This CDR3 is CASSTQGALSYGYTF. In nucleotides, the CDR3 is TGTGCCAGCAGTACCCAGGGGGCGCTTTCATATGGCTACACCTTC.

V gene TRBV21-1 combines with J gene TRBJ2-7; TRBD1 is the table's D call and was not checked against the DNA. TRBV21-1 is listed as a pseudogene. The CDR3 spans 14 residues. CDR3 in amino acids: CAGKGQGVSYEQYF. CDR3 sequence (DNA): TGTGCCGGGAAGGGACAGGGGGTGTCGTACGAGCAGTACTTC.

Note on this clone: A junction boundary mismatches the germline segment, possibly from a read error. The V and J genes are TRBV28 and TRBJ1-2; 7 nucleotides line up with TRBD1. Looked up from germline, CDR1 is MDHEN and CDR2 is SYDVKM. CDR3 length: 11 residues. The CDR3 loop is CASSRGQTSGF. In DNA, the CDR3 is TGTGCCAGCAGTCGGGGACAGACCTCGGGCTTC.

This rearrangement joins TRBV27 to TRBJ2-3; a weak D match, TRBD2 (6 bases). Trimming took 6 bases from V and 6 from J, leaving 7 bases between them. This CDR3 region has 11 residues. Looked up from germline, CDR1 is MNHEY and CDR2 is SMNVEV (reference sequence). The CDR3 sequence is CASRAGDTQYF. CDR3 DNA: TGTGCCAGCAGGGCGGGGGATACGCAGTATTTT.

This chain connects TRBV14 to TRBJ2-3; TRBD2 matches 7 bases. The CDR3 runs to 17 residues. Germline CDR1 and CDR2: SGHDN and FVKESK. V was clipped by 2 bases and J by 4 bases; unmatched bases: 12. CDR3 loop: CASSQKSGTLGADTQYF. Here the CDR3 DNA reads TGTGCCAGCAGCCAAAAAAGCGGGACCCTTGGGGCAGATACGCAGTATTTT.

The CDR3 region is CAWSGGQGTGYTF. The CDR3 region has the DNA TGTGCCTGGAGCGGAGGACAGGGAACTGGCTACACCTTC. The rearrangement joins TRBV30 to TRBJ1-2; 8 bases match TRBD1. CDR1 is GTSNPN, CDR2 SVGIG, per germline (reference sequence). J lost 7 bases, V lost 3 bases, and 7 bases had no gene match. This CDR3 spans 13 amino acids. Drawing the rest from reference TRBV30 and TRBJ1-2, the complete variable domain is SQTIHQWPATLVQPVGSPLSLECTVEGTSNPNLYWYRQAAGRGLQLLFYSVGIGQISSEVPQNLSASRPQDRQFILSSKKLLLSDSGFYLCAWSGGQGTGYTFGSGTRLTVV.